This T cell receptor (beta chain) was recorded in a study of T cells in Graves' hyperthyroidism and ophthalmopathy. The CDR3 has 18 residues. CDR1 and CDR2 from the germline V gene are MDHEN and SYDVKM. Losses at the gene ends were 4 bases for V and 0 bases for J; bases not matched to a gene: 10. Hyperthyroidism, newly diagnosed and lasting under 2 months, affected patients aged 18 to 65. The source material, RNA transcripts, was used to amplify TCR beta CDR3 regions. First-round RT-PCR of the TCR CDR3 relied on the HTBI primer set. TCRdb analysed the multiplex PCR reads with MiXCR anew, one entry per CDR3 protein. The data show about 400,000 distinct CDR3 sequences, just under 15% seen once.

Source material: blood. J is TRBJ1-5 and V is TRBV28; 9 bases are a match to TRBD1. The receptor comes from a woman under 40 with Graves' hyperthyroidism. This CDR3 reads CASSSTGTGLNSNQPQHF. Written as DNA, the CDR3 is TGTGCCAGCAGTTCGACCGGGACAGGGCTAAATAGCAATCAGCCCCAGCATTTT.